The T cell receptor (beta chain) described here comes from a study of beta chain features in type 1 diabetes. CDR1 and CDR2 from the germline V gene are MNHEY and SVGAGI. This CDR3 region has 14 residues. V lost 5 bases to trimming and J lost 2 bases, with 10 bases between them. TCRB transcripts that were expressed got sequenced, as all of the isolated RNA had been reverse transcribed. The data were produced by immunoSEQ multiplex PCR, yet TCRdb's version contains in-frame clones alone and is incomplete. The table has 620,000 or so clones, around a sixth seen once. V gene TRBV6-5 combines with J gene TRBJ2-1; perhaps TRBD1 as D (6 bases). The sample was naive CD4+ T cells from blood. This TCR was recovered from a man aged 18 to 30 in good health. In DNA, the CDR3 is TGTGCCAGCAGTCTTGGACAGACCTACAATGAGCAGTTCTTC. Protein sequence: CASSLGQTYNEQFF.